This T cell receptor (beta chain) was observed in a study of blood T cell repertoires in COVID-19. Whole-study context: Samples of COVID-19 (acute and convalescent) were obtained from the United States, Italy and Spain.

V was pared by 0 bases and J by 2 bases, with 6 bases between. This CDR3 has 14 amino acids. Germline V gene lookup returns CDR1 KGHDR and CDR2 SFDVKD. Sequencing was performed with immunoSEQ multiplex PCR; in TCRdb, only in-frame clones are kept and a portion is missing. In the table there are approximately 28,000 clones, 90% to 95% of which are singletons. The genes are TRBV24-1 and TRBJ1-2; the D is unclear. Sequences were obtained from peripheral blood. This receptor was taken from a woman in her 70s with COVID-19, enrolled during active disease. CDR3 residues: CATSDLTLNYGYTF. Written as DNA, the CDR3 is TGTGCCACCAGTGATTTGACATTAAACTATGGCTACACCTTC.